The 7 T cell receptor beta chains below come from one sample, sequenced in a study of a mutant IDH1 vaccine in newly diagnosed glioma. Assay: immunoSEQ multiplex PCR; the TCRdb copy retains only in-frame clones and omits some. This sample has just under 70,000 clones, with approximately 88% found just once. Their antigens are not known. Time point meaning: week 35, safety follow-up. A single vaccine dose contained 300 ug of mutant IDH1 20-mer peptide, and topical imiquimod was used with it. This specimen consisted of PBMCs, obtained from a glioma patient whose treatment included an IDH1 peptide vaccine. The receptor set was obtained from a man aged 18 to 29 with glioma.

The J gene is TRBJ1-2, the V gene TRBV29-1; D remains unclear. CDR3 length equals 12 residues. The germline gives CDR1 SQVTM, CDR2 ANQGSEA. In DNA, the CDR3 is TGCAGTGCCGGTCACCACCTCGGTGGCTACACCTTC. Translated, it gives CSAGHHLGGYTF.

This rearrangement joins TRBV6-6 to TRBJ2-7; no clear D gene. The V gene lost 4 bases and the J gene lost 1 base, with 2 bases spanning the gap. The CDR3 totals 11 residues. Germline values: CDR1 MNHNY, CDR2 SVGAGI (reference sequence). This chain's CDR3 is CASSFSYEQYF. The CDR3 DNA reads TGTGCCAGCAGTTTTTCCTACGAGCAGTACTTC.

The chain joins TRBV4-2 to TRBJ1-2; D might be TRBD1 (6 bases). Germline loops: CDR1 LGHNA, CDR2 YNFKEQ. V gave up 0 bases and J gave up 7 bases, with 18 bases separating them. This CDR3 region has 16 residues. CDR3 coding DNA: TGTGCCAGCAGCCAAGATTGGGCGGGGGGGCGAAGTGGCTACACCTTC. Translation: CASSQDWAGGRSGYTF.

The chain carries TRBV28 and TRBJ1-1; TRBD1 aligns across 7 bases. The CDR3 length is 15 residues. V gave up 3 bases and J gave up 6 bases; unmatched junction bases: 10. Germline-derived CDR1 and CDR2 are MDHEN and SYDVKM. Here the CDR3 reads CASSFSKGGRAEAFF. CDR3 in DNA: TGTGCCAGCAGTTTCTCCAAAGGGGGCCGGGCTGAAGCTTTCTTT.

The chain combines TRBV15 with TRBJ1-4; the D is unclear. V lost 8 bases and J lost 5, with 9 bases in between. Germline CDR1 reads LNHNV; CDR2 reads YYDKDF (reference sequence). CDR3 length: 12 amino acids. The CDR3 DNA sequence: TGTGCCACCCAAAGAGGGAATGAAAAACTGTTTTTT. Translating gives CATQRGNEKLFF.

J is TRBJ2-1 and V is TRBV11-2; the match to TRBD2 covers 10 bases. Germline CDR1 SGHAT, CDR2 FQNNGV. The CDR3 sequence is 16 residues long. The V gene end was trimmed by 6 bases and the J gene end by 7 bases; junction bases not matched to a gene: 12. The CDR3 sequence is CASRTLAGEVINEQFF. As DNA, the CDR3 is TGTGCCAGCAGGACCCTAGCGGGGGAGGTTATAAATGAGCAGTTCTTC.

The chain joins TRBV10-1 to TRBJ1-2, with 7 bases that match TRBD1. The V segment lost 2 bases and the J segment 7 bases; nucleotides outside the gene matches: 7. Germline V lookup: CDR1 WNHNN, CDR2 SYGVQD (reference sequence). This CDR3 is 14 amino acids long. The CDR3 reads CASSERGQGGGYTF. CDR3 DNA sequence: TGCGCCAGCAGTGAGAGGGGGCAGGGTGGTGGCTACACCTTC.